A single sample is the source of the 26 T cell receptor beta chains below, sequenced in a study of T cells in Graves' hyperthyroidism and ophthalmopathy (dated by TCRdb to about 2019). Library preparation employed multiplex PCR. The listed sequencing device is Illumina HiSeq 2000. The TCR beta CDR3 regions were amplified from RNA transcripts. For the first round of RT-PCR on the TCR CDR3, the HTBI primer set was used together with the Qiagen OneStep RT-PCR kit. TCRdb redid the processing of the public reads, applying fastp at Q25 and MiXCR, and retained in-frame beta chains. Rows with a matching CDR3 protein are joined into one entry that keeps the most common DNA and genes. The sample table records approximately 600,000 distinct CDR3 sequences; around 20% of these occur just once. More than 30% of the sample is in the top ten clones. The sequenced sample was blood. These receptors were taken from a man aged 25 to 45 with Graves' ophthalmopathy.

This clonotype was observed many times. CDR3 sequence reads: CASNGQADGETQYF. In DNA, the CDR3 is TGTGCCAGCAACGGACAGGCGGATGGGGAGACCCAGTACTTC. The genes are TRBV28 and TRBJ2-5; 7 bases line up with TRBD1. CDR1 is MDHEN and CDR2 is SYDVKM in the germline V gene. Trimming cost V 7 bases and J 5 bases; bases outside gene matches: 10. There are 14 residues in the CDR3.

This clonotype has at least ten counts. The V gene is TRBV2, the J gene TRBJ1-5; D might be TRBD1 (5 bases). Germline CDR1 is SNHLY and CDR2 is FYNNEI. The CDR3 loop spans 15 amino acids. V was cut by 1 base and J by 0 bases, with 7 bases left in between. The CDR3 region is CASSEGTHSNQPQHF. CDR3 DNA sequence: TGTGCCAGCAGTGAAGGGACACATAGCAATCAGCCCCAGCATTTT.

In this sample, this clonotype turned up many times. V and J are TRBV18 and TRBJ1-6; tentatively, D is TRBD1 (5 bases). CDR1 KGHSH and CDR2 LQKENI come from the germline V gene. Between the trimmed V and J ends, which lost 5 bases and 10 bases, there was a span of 12 bases. The length of the CDR3 is 13 residues. CDR3 region: CASSAQESSPLHF. CDR3 coding DNA: TGTGCCAGCTCAGCACAGGAGAGCTCACCCCTCCACTTT.

J is TRBJ1-2 and V is TRBV20-1; weak D call: TRBD1 (6 bases). Trimming cost V 6 bases and J 7 bases, with 21 bases left between them. This CDR3 is 14 amino acids long. In germline, CDR1 is DFQATT, CDR2 SNEGSKA (reference sequence). The CDR3 here is CSAPAGGEGGGYTF. CDR3 DNA: TGCAGTGCCCCGGCCGGGGGCGAGGGGGGTGGCTACACCTTC.

The table lists this clonotype with many counts. V is TRBV13 and J is TRBJ2-7; tentatively, D is TRBD1 (5 bases). Trimming cost V 5 bases and J 4 bases, with 9 bases left between them. The CDR3 sequence is 12 residues long. The germline gives CDR1 PRHDT, CDR2 FYEKMQ (reference sequence). Here the CDR3 reads CASSTTGYEQYF. CDR3 bases: TGTGCCAGCAGCACCACAGGTTACGAGCAGTACTTC.

This chain joins TRBV24-1 and TRBJ2-1, with D perhaps matching TRBD1 or TRBD2 (7 bases each). This CDR3 spans 16 amino acids. The V end lost 5 bases, the J end lost 5 bases, and 18 bases lay between the germline ends. From germline, CDR1 is KGHDR and CDR2 SFDVKD. The CDR3 reads CATSGYPGGGDNEQFF. Here the CDR3 DNA reads TGTGCCACCAGTGGTTATCCAGGGGGGGGGGACAATGAGCAGTTCTTC.

This clonotype was counted between two and nine times. The J gene is TRBJ1-5, the V gene TRBV7-9, with 7 bases that match TRBD1. The junction had 7 bases not matched to a gene; V was cut back by 5 bases and J by 3 bases. Germline lookup yields CDR1 SEHNR and CDR2 FQNEAQ (reference sequence). This CDR3 region has 15 residues. The CDR3 DNA reads TGTGCCAGCAGCCCAGCCGGGACAGCCAATCAGCCCCAGCATTTT. Its translation: CASSPAGTANQPQHF. Using reference TRBV7-9 and TRBJ1-5 for the parts outside the CDR3, the full variable domain is DTGVSQNPRHKITKRGQNVTFRCDPISEHNRLYWYRQTLGQGPEFLTYFQNEAQLEKSRLLSDRFSAERPKGSFSTLEIQRTEQGDSAMYLCASSPAGTANQPQHFGDGTRLSIL.

Ten or more counts support this clonotype. At one of its ends the junction is not consistent with the germline gene, which may arise from a read error. The V call is TRBV30, the J call TRBJ2-7; D unresolved. Germline CDR1 and CDR2: GTSNPN and SVGIG (reference sequence). The CDR3 spans 14 residues. CDR3 sequence reads: CAWGVRPESYEQYF. In DNA form, the CDR3 reads TGTGCCTGGGGTGTGCGACCGGAGAGTTACGAGCAGTACTTC. The full variable domain, rest sourced from reference TRBV30 and TRBJ2-7, is SQTIHQWPATLVQPVGSPLSLECTVEGTSNPNLYWYRQAAGRGLQLLFYSVGIGQISSEVPQNLSASRPQDRQFILSSKKLLLSDSGFYLCAWGVRPESYEQYFGPGTRLTVT.

The CDR3 here is CASSMSRQSDTQYF. The DNA of the CDR3 is TGTGCCAGTAGTATGTCCCGACAGTCAGATACGCAGTATTTT. The V gene is TRBV19, the J gene TRBJ2-3, with D possibly TRBD1 on 5 matching bases. CDR3 length: 14 residues. The V end was cut by 3 bases, the J end by 4 bases, with 11 bases between. Germline values: CDR1 LNHDA, CDR2 SQIVND (reference sequence).

About this clonotype: This may come from a read error, since a much larger clone is one base off. The chain carries TRBV11-2 and TRBJ1-1; 8 nucleotides match TRBD1. The junction had 6 bases not matched to a gene; V was cut back by 1 base and J by 5 bases. This CDR3 has 15 residues. Germline CDR1 reads SGHAT; CDR2 reads FQNNGV. The CDR3 sequence is CASSLGWTGRTEAFF. In DNA form, the CDR3 reads TGTGCCAGCAGCTTAGGCTGGACAGGGAGGACTGAAGCTTTCTTT.

This clonotype was recorded a few times. J is TRBJ1-6 and V is TRBV20-1; 8 bases align to TRBD1. This CDR3 is built from 14 residues. CDR1 DFQATT and CDR2 SNEGSKA come from the germline V gene (reference sequence). V shed 6 bases, J shed 1 base, and the junction held 2 bases outside the gene matches. CDR3 in amino acids: CSAHRGSYNSPLHF. In DNA, the CDR3 is TGCAGTGCGCACAGGGGGTCCTATAATTCACCCCTCCACTTT.

V and J are TRBV20-1 and TRBJ2-2; D is perhaps TRBD1 or TRBD2 (5 bases each). This CDR3 has 14 residues. Per germline, CDR1 DFQATT and CDR2 SNEGSKA (reference sequence). The V end was cut by 3 bases, the J end by 2 bases, with 10 bases between. Here the CDR3 reads CSARAGANTGELFF. In DNA form, the CDR3 reads TGCAGTGCTAGGGCCGGGGCAAACACCGGGGAGCTGTTTTTT.

At least ten counts were recorded for this clonotype. CDR3 protein: CASSFNRGRDEQYF. CDR3 nucleotide sequence: TGTGCCAGCAGCTTCAACAGGGGGAGAGACGAGCAGTACTTC. The V gene is TRBV7-2, the J gene TRBJ2-7, with 8 positions matching TRBD1. This CDR3 spans 14 amino acids. Trimming removed 3 bases from V and 5 bases from J; junction bases left unmatched: 6. Germline CDR1 is SGHTA and CDR2 is FQGNSA.

This clonotype has a handful of counts. The chain carries TRBV25-1 and TRBJ1-5; D gene uncertain. The CDR3 is 15 amino acids. From germline, CDR1 is MGHDK and CDR2 SYGVNS. Trimming took 3 bases from V and 1 from J, leaving 10 bases between them. The chain's CDR3 is CASSDGGGSNQPQHF. DNA for the CDR3: TGTGCCAGCAGTGACGGTGGCGGGAGCAATCAGCCCCAGCATTTT. The entire variable domain, with the rest obtained from reference TRBV25-1 and TRBJ1-5, is as follows: EADIYQTPRYLVIGTGKKITLECSQTMGHDKMYWYQQDPGMELHLIHYSYGVNSTEKGDLSSESTVSRIRTEHFPLTLESARPSHTSQYLCASSDGGGSNQPQHFGDGTRLSIL.

CDR3 in amino acids: CASSLDPQQASSYEQYF. The CDR3 coding sequence is TGCGCCAGCAGCTTGGACCCCCAGCAGGCAAGCTCCTACGAGCAGTACTTC. The chain employs TRBV5-1 and TRBJ2-7; unclear D gene. V was clipped by 0 bases and J by 0 bases, with 16 bases between them. The CDR3 loop spans 17 amino acids. CDR1 SGHRS and CDR2 YFSETQ come from the germline V gene.

This clonotype was picked up many times. V and J are TRBV12-3 or TRBV12-4 and TRBJ2-5; no definite D call. The CDR3 length is 13 residues. V lost 6 bases and J 1 base, leaving 9 bases between the germline ends. This CDR3 is CASSQTTQETQYF. The CDR3 DNA is TGTGCCAGCAGCCAAACAACCCAAGAGACCCAGTACTTC.

The chain has TRBV7-2 and TRBJ2-7, with 8 bases aligning to TRBD2. V trimming: 2 bases; J trimming: 1 base; junction bases outside the gene matches: 7. The CDR3 spans 16 residues. CDR1 is SGHTA, CDR2 FQGNSA, per germline. The CDR3 loop reads CASSLFGGRNSYEQYF. In DNA form, the CDR3 reads TGTGCCAGCAGCTTATTCGGCGGGAGGAATTCCTACGAGCAGTACTTC.

This clonotype was detected only a few times. The rearrangement links TRBV5-1 to TRBJ1-3; no definite D call. The germline CDR1 and CDR2 sequences are SGHRS and YFSETQ. The CDR3 spans 15 residues. The V and J ends lost 0 bases and 4 bases respectively, with 11 bases between them. The chain's CDR3 is CASSLESNLGNTIYF. The CDR3 DNA sequence: TGCGCCAGCAGCTTGGAGAGCAATCTGGGAAACACCATATATTTT. The full variable domain, its missing parts supplied by reference TRBV5-1 and TRBJ1-3, is KAGVTQTPRYLIKTRGQQVTLSCSPISGHRSVSWYQQTPGQGLQFLFEYFSETQRNKGNFPGRFSGRQFSNSRSEMNVSTLELGDSALYLCASSLESNLGNTIYFGEGSWLTVV.

In its sample, this clonotype was seen many times. This chain joins TRBV28 and TRBJ2-7; TRBD2 matches 11 bases. This CDR3 has 18 residues. Germline V CDR1 and CDR2: MDHEN, SYDVKM. V lost 7 bases, J lost 2 bases, and 16 bases stayed unmatched. The CDR3 region is CASTLGPSGRILTYEQYF. The DNA of the CDR3 is TGTGCCAGCACCCTAGGGCCTAGCGGGAGGATTTTGACCTACGAGCAGTACTTC.

As concerns this clonotype: It may be a read error: a sequence one base away is much more abundant. The rearrangement joins TRBV3-1 to TRBJ1-4; D is possibly TRBD1 (5 bases). Germline CDR1 LGHDT, CDR2 YNNKEL (reference sequence). This CDR3 is built from 14 residues. V was trimmed by 0 bases and J by 5 bases, leaving 7 bases between them. The CDR3 protein is CASSQDGGNEKLFF. CDR3 coding DNA: TGTGCCAGCAGCCAAGACGGGGGGAATGAAAAACTGTTTTTT.

This clonotype was detected many times. The V gene is TRBV3-1, the J gene TRBJ1-1; weak D call: TRBD1 (6 bases). The CDR3 contains 17 residues. Germline V CDR1 and CDR2: LGHDT, YNNKEL (reference sequence). Trimming stripped 4 bases from V and 1 base from J, with 19 bases between. Here the CDR3 reads CASSRRYGGGRNTEAFF. The CDR3 DNA follows: TGTGCCAGCAGCCGTCGCTATGGGGGCGGGCGGAACACTGAAGCTTTCTTT.

This clonotype was counted between two and nine times. The rearrangement links TRBV11-1 to TRBJ2-2; TRBD1 matches at 8 bases. This CDR3 has 17 amino acids. Looked up from germline, CDR1 is SGHAT and CDR2 is FQDESV (reference sequence). The trim removed 4 bases at V and 1 base at J, leaving 8 bases unmatched. The CDR3 spells CASSSPRTGMNTGELFF. CDR3 sequence (DNA): TGTGCCAGCAGCTCGCCACGGACAGGGATGAACACCGGGGAGCTGTTTTTT.

V is TRBV6-1 and J is TRBJ1-5; no definite D call. In germline, CDR1 is MNHNS, CDR2 SASEGT. V was trimmed by 5 bases and J by 7 bases, leaving 18 bases between them. The CDR3 covers 15 residues. CDR3 amino acids: CASSSPDRGDQPQHF. CDR3 DNA sequence: TGTGCCAGCAGTTCCCCCGATCGGGGAGACCAGCCCCAGCATTTT.

About this clonotype: A single base separates this from a much larger clone, so it may be a read error. The J gene is TRBJ1-3, the V gene TRBV18; D ambiguous. This CDR3 has 13 residues. The germline V gene encodes CDR1 KGHSH and CDR2 LQKENI. This CDR3 is CASSPSSGITIYF. The CDR3 DNA sequence: TGTGCCAGCTCACCGAGCTCTGGAATCACCATATATTTT.

The chain links TRBV28 to TRBJ1-6; no clear D. The CDR3 totals 15 residues. Trimming left V 6 bases short and J 0 bases short, with 9 bases between. Germline values: CDR1 MDHEN, CDR2 SYDVKM. The CDR3 is CASRPQNSYNSPLHF. For the CDR3, the DNA is TGTGCCAGCAGACCACAGAACTCCTATAATTCACCCCTCCACTTT.

This clonotype has more than one count but fewer than ten. The J gene is TRBJ2-1, the V gene TRBV7-2; 8 bases fit TRBD2. This CDR3 spans 15 amino acids. Germline V CDR1 and CDR2: SGHTA, FQGNSA. V trimming: 2 bases; J trimming: 9 bases; junction bases outside the gene matches: 9. The CDR3 DNA reads TGTGCCAGCAGCTTATTTGCGGGAGGAGGTGGTGAGCAGTTCTTC. It encodes CASSLFAGGGGEQFF.